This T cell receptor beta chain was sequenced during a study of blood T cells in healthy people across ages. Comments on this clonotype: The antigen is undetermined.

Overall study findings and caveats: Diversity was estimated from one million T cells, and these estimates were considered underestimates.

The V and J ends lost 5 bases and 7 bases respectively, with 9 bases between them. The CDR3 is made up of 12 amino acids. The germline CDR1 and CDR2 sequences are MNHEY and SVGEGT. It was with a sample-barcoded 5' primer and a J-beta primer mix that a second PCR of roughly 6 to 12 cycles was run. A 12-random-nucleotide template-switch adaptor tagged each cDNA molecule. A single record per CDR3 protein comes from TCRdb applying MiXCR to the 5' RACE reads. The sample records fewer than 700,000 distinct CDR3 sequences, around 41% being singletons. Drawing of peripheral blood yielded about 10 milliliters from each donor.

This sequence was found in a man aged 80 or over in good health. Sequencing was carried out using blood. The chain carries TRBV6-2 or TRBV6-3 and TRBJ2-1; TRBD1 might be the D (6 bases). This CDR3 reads CASSEGGNEQFF. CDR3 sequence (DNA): TGTGCCAGCAGTGAAGGGGGTAATGAGCAGTTCTTC.